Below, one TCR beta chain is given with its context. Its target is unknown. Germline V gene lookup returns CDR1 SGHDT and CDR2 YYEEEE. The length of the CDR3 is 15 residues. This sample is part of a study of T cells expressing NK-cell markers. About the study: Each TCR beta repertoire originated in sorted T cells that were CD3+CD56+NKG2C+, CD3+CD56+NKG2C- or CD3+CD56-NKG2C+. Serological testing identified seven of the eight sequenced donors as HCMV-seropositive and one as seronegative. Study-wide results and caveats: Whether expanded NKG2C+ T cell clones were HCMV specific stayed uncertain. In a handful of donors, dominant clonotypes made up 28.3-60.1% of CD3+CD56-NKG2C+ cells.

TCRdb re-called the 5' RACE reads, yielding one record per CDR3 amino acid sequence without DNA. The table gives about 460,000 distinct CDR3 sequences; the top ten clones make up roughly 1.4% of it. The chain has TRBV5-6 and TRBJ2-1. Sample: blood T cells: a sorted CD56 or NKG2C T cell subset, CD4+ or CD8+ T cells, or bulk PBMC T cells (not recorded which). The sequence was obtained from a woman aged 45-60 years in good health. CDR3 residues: CASFTPLLRHNEQFF.